This T cell receptor beta chain was observed in a study of beta chain features in type 1 diabetes. The sample holds a few counts of this clone. Its antigen is undetermined. CDR1 is SGHVS and CDR2 is FQNEAQ in the germline V gene. The CDR3 spans 12 residues. V was pared by 3 bases and J by 5 bases, with 7 bases between. Findings and caveats of the study: In comparison with healthy donors, patients had naive, central memory and Treg TCRB repertoires that appeared more similar.

The whole isolated RNA underwent reverse transcription, so sequencing captured expressed TCRB transcripts. Profiled with immunoSEQ multiplex PCR; TCRdb holds only in-frame clones, not every one. The sample records 150,000 or so clones, approximately 9.2% being singletons. The J gene is TRBJ2-5, the V gene TRBV7-8; weak D call: TRBD1 (5 bases). The TCR comes from a man aged 18 to 35 in good health. The material sequenced was central memory CD4+ T cells from blood. This CDR3 reads CASSFHRETQYF. Here the CDR3 DNA reads TGTGCCAGCAGCTTCCACAGGGAGACCCAGTACTTC.